These 4 T cell receptor beta chains were sequenced from one sample in a study of healthy donors' naive CD4 and CD8 T cells. A linear amplification protocol produced the TCR libraries from roughly 550 ng of total RNA. TCRdb reprocessed the reads with MiXCR, giving one entry per CDR3 protein. The sample records approximately 180,000 distinct CDR3 sequences, around 74% being singletons. Sequenced input: naive CD4+ and CD8+ T cells sorted from blood, pooled from several donors. The receptors stem from a pool of human donors in good health; the sample pools cells from several healthy donors.

The chain has TRBV12-3 or TRBV12-4 and TRBJ2-1; D tentatively fits TRBD1 or TRBD2 (5 bases each). CDR3 length: 15 residues. V shed 5 bases and J shed 3 bases, with 14 bases lying between them. CDR3 sequence: CASSRPGDGYNEQFF. In DNA form, the CDR3 reads TGTGCCAGCAGTCGGCCCGGGGACGGCTACAATGAGCAGTTCTTC.

This clonotype occurred a few times. The chain uses TRBV29-1 and TRBJ2-7; 8 positions agree with TRBD1. The V and J ends lost 1 base and 4 bases, in that order; junction bases with no gene match: 3. CDR3 length: 13 amino acids. The germline gives CDR1 SQVTM, CDR2 ANQGSEA. DNA for the CDR3: TGCAGCGTTGAAGGGACAGGGTTATACGAGCAGTACTTC. Encoded protein: CSVEGTGLYEQYF.

This clonotype came up a few times. This chain connects TRBV6-5 to TRBJ2-7; TRBD2 aligns across 8 bases. The CDR3 has 15 amino acids. The junction had 1 base not matched to a gene; V was cut back by 0 bases and J by 0 bases. Germline CDR1 is MNHEY and CDR2 is SVGAGI. The CDR3 here is CASSYSSGSSYEQYF. CDR3 DNA sequence: TGTGCCAGCAGTTACTCGAGCGGGAGCTCCTACGAGCAGTACTTC.

The J gene is TRBJ1-2, the V gene TRBV12-3 or TRBV12-4, with 9 bases lining up with TRBD1. The trim removed 7 bases at V and 4 bases at J, leaving 4 bases unmatched. The length of the CDR3 is 13 residues. The CDR3 DNA sequence: TGTGCCAGCATTTCGACAGGGGGCTATGGCTACACCTTC. Translated, it gives CASISTGGYGYTF.